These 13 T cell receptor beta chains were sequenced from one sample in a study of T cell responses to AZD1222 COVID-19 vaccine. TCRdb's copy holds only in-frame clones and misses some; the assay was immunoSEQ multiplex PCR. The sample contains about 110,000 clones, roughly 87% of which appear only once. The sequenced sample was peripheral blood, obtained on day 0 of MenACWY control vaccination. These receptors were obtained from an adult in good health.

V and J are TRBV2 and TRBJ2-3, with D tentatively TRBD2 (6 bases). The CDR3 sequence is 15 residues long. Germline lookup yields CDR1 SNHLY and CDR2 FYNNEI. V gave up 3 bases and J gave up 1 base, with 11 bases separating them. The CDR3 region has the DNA TGTGCCAGCAGTGACTCGCGGGGTGGCACAGATACGCAGTATTTT. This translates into CASSDSRGGTDTQYF. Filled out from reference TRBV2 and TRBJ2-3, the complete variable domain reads EPEVTQTPSHQVTQMGQEVILRCVPISNHLYFYWYRQILGQKVEFLVSFYNNEISEKSEIFDDQFSVERPDGSNFTLKIRSTKLEDSAMYFCASSDSRGGTDTQYFGPGTRLTVL.

The CDR3 DNA sequence: TGTGCCAGCAGCTTAGTGGGACAGTATAATTCACCCCTCCACTTT. Amino acids: CASSLVGQYNSPLHF. The gene calls are TRBV11-2 and TRBJ1-6, with 7 bases identical to TRBD1. The CDR3 is made up of 15 amino acids. The V segment lost 1 base and the J segment 4 bases; nucleotides outside the gene matches: 1. Germline lookup yields CDR1 SGHAT and CDR2 FQNNGV.

The CDR3 bases are TGTGCCAGCAGCACAACCAGAGAGGGCCCAGGAAAGCAGTACTTC. It yields the protein CASSTTREGPGKQYF. This chain links TRBV7-8 with TRBJ2-7; D might be TRBD2 (5 bases). V lost 5 bases to trimming and J lost 8 bases, with 22 bases between them. The CDR3 has 15 residues. Germline V lookup: CDR1 SGHVS, CDR2 FQNEAQ. Supplemented by reference TRBV7-8 and TRBJ2-7, the full variable domain reads GAGVSQSPRYKVAKRGQDVALRCDPISGHVSLFWYQQALGQGPEFLTYFQNEAQLDKSGLPSDRFFAERPEGSVSTLKIQRTQQEDSAVYLCASSTTREGPGKQYFGPGTRLTVT.

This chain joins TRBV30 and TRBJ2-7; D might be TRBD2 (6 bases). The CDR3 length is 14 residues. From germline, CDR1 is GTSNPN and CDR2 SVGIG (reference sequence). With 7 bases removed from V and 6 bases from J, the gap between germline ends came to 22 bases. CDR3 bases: TGTGCCTACGAGGGGACGATCTTTAGCGGCGAGCAGTACTTC. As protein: CAYEGTIFSGEQYF. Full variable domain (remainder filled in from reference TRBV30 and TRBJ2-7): SQTIHQWPATLVQPVGSPLSLECTVEGTSNPNLYWYRQAAGRGLQLLFYSVGIGQISSEVPQNLSASRPQDRQFILSSKKLLLSDSGFYLCAYEGTIFSGEQYFGPGTRLTVT.

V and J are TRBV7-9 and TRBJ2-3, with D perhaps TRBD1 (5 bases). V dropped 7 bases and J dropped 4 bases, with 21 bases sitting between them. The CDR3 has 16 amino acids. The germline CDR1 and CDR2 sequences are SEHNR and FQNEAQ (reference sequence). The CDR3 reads CASTLGANGWADTQYF. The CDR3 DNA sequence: TGTGCCAGCACCCTTGGGGCTAACGGATGGGCAGATACGCAGTATTTT. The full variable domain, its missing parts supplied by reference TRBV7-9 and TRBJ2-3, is DTGVSQNPRHKITKRGQNVTFRCDPISEHNRLYWYRQTLGQGPEFLTYFQNEAQLEKSRLLSDRFSAERPKGSFSTLEIQRTEQGDSAMYLCASTLGANGWADTQYFGPGTRLTVL.

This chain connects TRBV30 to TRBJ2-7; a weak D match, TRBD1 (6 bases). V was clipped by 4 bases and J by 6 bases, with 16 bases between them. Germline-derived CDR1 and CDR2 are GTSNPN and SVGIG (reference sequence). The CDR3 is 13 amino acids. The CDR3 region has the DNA TGTGCCTGGAAAATACAGGGAATCTCCGAGCAGTACTTC. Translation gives CAWKIQGISEQYF. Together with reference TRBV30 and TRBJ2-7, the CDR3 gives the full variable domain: SQTIHQWPATLVQPVGSPLSLECTVEGTSNPNLYWYRQAAGRGLQLLFYSVGIGQISSEVPQNLSASRPQDRQFILSSKKLLLSDSGFYLCAWKIQGISEQYFGPGTRLTVT.

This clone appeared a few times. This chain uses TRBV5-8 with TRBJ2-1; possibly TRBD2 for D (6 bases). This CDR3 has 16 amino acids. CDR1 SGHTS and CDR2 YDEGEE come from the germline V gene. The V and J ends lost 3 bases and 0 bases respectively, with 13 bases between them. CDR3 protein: CASSSFAGNSYNEQFF. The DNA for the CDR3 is TGTGCCAGCAGCTCCTTTGCGGGGAACTCCTACAATGAGCAGTTCTTC.

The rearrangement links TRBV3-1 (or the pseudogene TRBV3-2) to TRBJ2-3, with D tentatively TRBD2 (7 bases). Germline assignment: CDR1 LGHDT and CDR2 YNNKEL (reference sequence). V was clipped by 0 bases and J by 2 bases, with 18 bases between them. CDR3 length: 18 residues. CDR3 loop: CASSQDGTGGPNTDTQYF. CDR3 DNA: TGTGCCAGCAGCCAAGACGGTACCGGGGGGCCCAACACAGATACGCAGTATTTT.

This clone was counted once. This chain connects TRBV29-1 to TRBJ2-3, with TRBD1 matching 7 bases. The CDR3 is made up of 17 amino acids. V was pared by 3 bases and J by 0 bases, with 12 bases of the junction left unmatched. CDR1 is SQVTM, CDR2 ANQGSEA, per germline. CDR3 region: CSVDTPGWDRSTDTQYF. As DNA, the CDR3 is TGCAGCGTTGACACCCCAGGCTGGGACAGAAGCACAGATACGCAGTATTTT.

CDR3 DNA sequence: TGTGCCAGCAGCCCTGGGGCAGGGAAGGTCTATGAGCAGTTCTTC. Translating it yields CASSPGAGKVYEQFF. The chain recombines TRBV7-2 with TRBJ2-1; D possibly corresponds to TRBD1 (5 bases). Germline lookup yields CDR1 SGHTA and CDR2 FQGNSA. The germline V and J ends were trimmed by 5 bases and 8 bases, with 19 bases remaining between them. The CDR3 spans 15 residues.

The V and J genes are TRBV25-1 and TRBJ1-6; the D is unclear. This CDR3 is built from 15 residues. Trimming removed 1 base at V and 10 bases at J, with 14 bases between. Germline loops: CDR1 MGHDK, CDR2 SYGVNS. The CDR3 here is CASSESLPGRSPLHF. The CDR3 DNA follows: TGTGCCAGCAGTGAATCTCTGCCGGGTCGGTCACCCCTCCACTTT.

The CDR3 loop reads CAWSVRQGYGYTF. The CDR3 DNA follows: TGTGCCTGGAGTGTTAGACAGGGCTATGGCTACACCTTC. This chain uses TRBV30 with TRBJ1-2, with 7 bases fitting TRBD1. Germline CDR1 and CDR2: GTSNPN and SVGIG (reference sequence). Losses at the gene ends were 0 bases for V and 4 bases for J; bases not matched to a gene: 2. The CDR3 covers 13 residues.

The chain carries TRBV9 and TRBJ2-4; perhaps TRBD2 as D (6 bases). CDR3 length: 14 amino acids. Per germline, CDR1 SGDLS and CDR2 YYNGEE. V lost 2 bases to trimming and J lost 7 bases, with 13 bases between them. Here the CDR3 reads CASSVGGLENIQYF. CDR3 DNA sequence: TGTGCCAGCAGCGTGGGAGGATTAGAGAACATTCAGTACTTC.